This TCR beta chain is drawn from a study of cytomegalovirus exposure and HLA in healthy donors. Note on this clone: Its antigen is undetermined.

This CDR3 is built from 13 residues. Germline CDR1 reads MNHNS; CDR2 reads SASEGT. The V end was cut by 3 bases, the J end by 4 bases, with 9 bases between. Produced via immunoSEQ multiplex PCR; TCRdb's table is partial and in-frame only. Counted here are some 120,000 clones, under 90% occurring once; the ten biggest clones make up around 3.5%. Findings and limits, study-wide: It was 150 to 200 TCR beta chains that were listed as cytomegalovirus-associated. Reports indicated that the classifier achieved high specificity and sensitivity in diagnosing cytomegalovirus status.

Sequencing was done on a sample of PBMCs. The receptor's source is a man in his thirties or forties in good health and CMV-seronegative. The rearrangement links TRBV6-1 to TRBJ1-1; D remains ambiguous. Here the CDR3 DNA reads TGTGCCAGCAGTGATTTACTATCCACTGAAGCTTTCTTT. Amino acids: CASSDLLSTEAFF.